This note documents a single TCR beta chain sequence. What antigen it recognizes has not been identified. Base quality data are lacking; no much larger clone is found one base away. The record originates from a study of shared clonotypes between healthy human individuals (dated by TCRdb to about 2020). General notes on the study: A couple of women and a few men aged 18 to 49 years were included in the cohort. Libraries were prepared and TCR repertoires were sequenced by different laboratories using diverse techniques, in order to increase sequencing depth and limit assay-specific biases. Blood TCR repertoires of roughly five healthy adults were deeply sequenced to estimate repertoire size and the extent of clonotype sharing between individuals. Per donor, three plates each were used for CD4 naive and CD4 memory, two for CD8 naive, and one for CD8 memory. Per donor, leukapheresis produced somewhere between about 0.94 and 9 billion PBMCs.

The V and J ends are trimmed by 4 bases and 0 bases, leaving 10 bases between them. According to the germline V gene, CDR1 reads MNHNS and CDR2 reads SASEGT. The cysteine opens and the phenylalanine closes a CDR3 of 15 amino acids. The only DNA kept is the CDR3, 45 bases in frame from the first base. Using the deep immunoSEQ assay, multiplex PCR amplified TCR CDR3 regions from genomic DNA. Genomic DNA extracted from each cell subset was distributed evenly over all wells of several immunoSEQ 96-well plates, and each plate served as one replicate. Each replicate PCR for sorted subsets received about 220 ng genomic DNA, equal to 28,000 or so T cell genomes. Purified libraries were quantified with a Qubit 3.0 fluorometer, sized on a Bioanalyzer 2100, and re-quantified with the KAPA Library Quantification kit. Each immunoSEQ 96-well plate was sequenced on its own single-read 150-cycle Illumina NextSeq 550 flow cell. For the original study's pipeline: Because only junctional sequences without quality scores were contained in the immunoSEQ output, filtering matching that applied to full-length reads could not be performed. To assign V/J genes and CDR3, sequences were annotated against IMGT germline references using PyIR, a Python wrapper for IgBLAST v1.9. Reads were filtered out if the reads had weak V/J assignments (E-value above 1e-6), no CDR3, stop codons, out-of-frame junctions, or ambiguous translated residues. V3J clonotypes were defined as sequences sharing an identical inferred V gene, J gene, and CDR3 amino acid sequence. Percentage overlap between repertoires was computed as shared unique clonotypes divided by the size of the smaller repertoire. Three approaches were used to assess repertoire richness: RTK rarefaction, the Chao1 estimator, and Recon v2.1 estimates of unobserved clonotypes. For all TCRbeta clonotypes obtained by the gDNA method from four donors, generation probabilities were computed with OLGA. The immuneACCESS repertoire file appears here via TCRdb, limited to in-frame rearrangements. These files lack a portion of the clones; in checked studies, under half of the deficit traces to unresolved V genes, and the cause of the others is not known. V and J calls and clone size follow that table, whereas D and trimming were derived from the DNA. This sample comprises nearly 600,000 clones, around 95% of them detected only once. The ten largest clones add up to 0.09% to 0.13% of the sample.

What the authors observed across the whole study: Larger estimated clonotype richness was generally found for naive subsets than for memory subsets. Pairwise subsampling led to the expectation that sequencing depth would affect the degree of clonotype sharing among donors. Rarefaction of sorted-subset datasets indicated incomplete sequencing despite the large sequencing depth. The small number of donors limited the genetic and exposure-history diversity represented. Roughly 5% of naive CD4, around 3.5% of naive CD8, about 2.5% of memory CD4, and about 0.4% of memory CD8 clonotypes were shared across four donors. Sampling was restricted to blood, and TCR repertoires in tissue are likely to differ from TCR repertoires in blood. Compared with non-shared clonotypes, clonotypes shared by all four sorted-subset donors had higher generation probabilities.

CD8 naive samples were CD45RO-negative cells positively selected for CCR7, giving a CD45RA+CCR7+ population that excluded TemRA cells. Healthy HIV-negative adults with no recently reported acute infections or vaccinations were included as donors. All donors were Caucasian adults living in Nashville, Tennessee, USA. Blood was obtained by leukapheresis, after which PBMCs were separated by Ficoll-Histopaque density gradient centrifugation and cryopreserved in liquid nitrogen vapor phase. Analytical flow cytometry was used to check the purity and quantity of each magnetically sorted T cell population. Each sorted fraction had its genomic DNA isolated and then quantified by UV absorbance on a Nanodrop 2000c.

The TCR sequence derives from a woman aged 25 to 39 in good health. The chain is made from TRBV6-1 and TRBJ1-5; no confident D gene assignment can be made. Sample: naive CD8+ T cells sorted from blood. In light of the paper, this sample's cell subset or site label describes: CD45RA+CCR7+. The CDR3 region: CASSVLTDSNQPQHF. The nucleotides are TGTGCCAGCAGTGTTCTGACGGATAGCAATCAGCCCCAGCATTTT.